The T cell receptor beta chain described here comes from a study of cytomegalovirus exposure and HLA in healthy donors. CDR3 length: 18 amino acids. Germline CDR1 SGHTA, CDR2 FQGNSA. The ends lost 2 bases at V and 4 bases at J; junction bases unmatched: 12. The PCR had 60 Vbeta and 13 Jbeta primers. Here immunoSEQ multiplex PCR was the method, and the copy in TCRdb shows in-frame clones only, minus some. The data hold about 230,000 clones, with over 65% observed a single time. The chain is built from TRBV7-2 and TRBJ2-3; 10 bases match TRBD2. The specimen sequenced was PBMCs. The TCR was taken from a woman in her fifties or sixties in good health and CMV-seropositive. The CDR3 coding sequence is TGTGCCAGCAGCTTAATGTCTAGCGGGGGCCTGAGGGCAGATACGCAGTATTTT. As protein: CASSLMSSGGLRADTQYF.